These T cell receptor beta chains were read from a single sample in a study of shared clonotypes between healthy human individuals. Clones were sequenced by immunoSEQ multiplex PCR, and TCRdb holds only the in-frame ones, with some missing. Of about 2.1 million clones in the sample, about 93% were seen once. Material: naive CD8+ T cells from PBMCs. Source of these receptors: a man aged 18-30 years in good health. Some clones in this sample may be carry-over from other donors' samples. CDR3s include the opening cysteine and the closing phenylalanine or tryptophan. Fields, in order: J gene, clone size, CDR3 length, D gene, V gene, CDR3 DNA, CDR3 protein. The D gene is left open where the match is weak. The listing skips clone size in some rows; elsewhere it reads once, few, many or a size class.

TRBJ2-7,-,15,-,TRBV27,TGTGCCAGCAGTTTAGTCGGGAGCATCTCCTACGAGCAGTACTTC,CASSLVGSISYEQYF
TRBJ1-2,-,16,-,TRBV6-6,TGTGCCAGCAGTTACATTGCAGAACCGCCTAACTATGGCTACACCTTC,CASSYIAEPPNYGYTF
TRBJ2-7,-,13,-,TRBV5-1,TGCGCCAGCAGCTTGCGGGCGGACTACGAGCAGTACTTC,CASSLRADYEQYF
TRBJ1-5,few,15,-,TRBV30,TGTGCCTGGAGTGTATCCGGGACACCTTATCAGCCCCAGCATTTT,CAWSVSGTPYQPQHF
TRBJ2-1,-,16,TRBD1,TRBV7-9,TGTGCCAGCAGCTTTCCGACAGGGGCCACCTACAATGAGCAGTTCTTC,CASSFPTGATYNEQFF
TRBJ2-4,-,16,TRBD2,TRBV6-5,TGTGCCAGCAGTCACTTCGGGGAGGGGCCCAAAAACATTCAGTACTTC,CASSHFGEGPKNIQYF
TRBJ2-7,-,13,TRBD1,TRBV30,TGTGCCTCCGACGACAGGGGAGCCTACGAGCAGTACTTC,CASDDRGAYEQYF
TRBJ2-1,-,15,TRBD1,TRBV2,TGTGCCAGCAGTTCCGGGACAGGGAGCTACAATGAGCAGTTCTTC,CASSSGTGSYNEQFF
TRBJ2-1,-,15,TRBD2,TRBV15,TGTGCCACCAGCAGACGGGCTAGCGGGAGTAATGAGCAGTTCTTC,CATSRRASGSNEQFF
TRBJ1-1,-,15,-,TRBV30,TGTGCCTGGAGTGGGTTAGGGAGAGGGAACACTGAAGCTTTCTTT,CAWSGLGRGNTEAFF
TRBJ1-1,once,16,-,TRBV28,TGTGCCAGCAGCCCCGTTTTCAGGGGCCGGTACACTGAAGCTTTCTTT,CASSPVFRGRYTEAFF
TRBJ2-3,-,18,-,TRBV27,TGTGCCAGCAGTTTATTAGGGTTAGGGGGGGTCCGGACAGATACGCAGTATTTT,CASSLLGLGGVRTDTQYF
TRBJ1-2,-,16,TRBD1,TRBV2,TGTGCCAGCAGTGAAGAGGACAGGGTCTCTAACTATGGCTACACCTTC,CASSEEDRVSNYGYTF
TRBJ2-1,-,13,-,TRBV11-2,TGTGCCAGCAGCCCCCCCCGCGGGGATGAGCAGTTCTTC,CASSPPRGDEQFF
TRBJ2-2,-,13,-,TRBV6-5,TGTGCCAGCAGTTACAGGGGGTCCGGGGAGCTGTTTTTT,CASSYRGSGELFF
TRBJ2-5,-,16,TRBD1,TRBV5-6,TGTGCCAGCAGCTTTTATACAGGGGGAGAAGAAGAGACCCAGTACTTC,CASSFYTGGEEETQYF
TRBJ1-5,-,13,-,TRBV4-1,TGCGCCAGCGGCTGGGATAGCAATCAGCCCCAGCATTTT,CASGWDSNQPQHF
TRBJ2-7,-,15,TRBD1,TRBV2,TGTGCCAGCAGTGAGGTGGACAGGAGTAAGAACGAGCAGTACTTC,CASSEVDRSKNEQYF
TRBJ1-2,-,11,-,TRBV10-3,TGTGCCATCAGTGAGGGTGGGGGCTACACCTTC,CAISEGGGYTF
TRBJ1-1,-,13,-,TRBV4-3,TGCGCCAGCAGCCAAGCGGGGGGCTCTGAAGCTTTCTTT,CASSQAGGSEAFF
TRBJ2-7,once,13,TRBD1,TRBV6-5,TGTGCCAGCAGTTACTCGAACAGGGGCATGGAGTACTTC,CASSYSNRGMEYF
TRBJ2-1,-,15,TRBD2,TRBV6-6,TGTGCCAGCAGTTACTTAGCGGGGGATCACAATGAGCAGTTCTTC,CASSYLAGDHNEQFF
TRBJ2-7,-,14,-,TRBV4-1,TGCGCCAGCAGCCCAGAATACGGGGGCCACGAGCAGTACTTC,CASSPEYGGHEQYF
TRBJ2-1,-,16,-,TRBV27,TGTGCCAGCAGTTTGTTGGCGGCCAGGTCGGTCCGTGAGCAGTTCTTC,CASSLLAARSVREQFF
TRBJ2-7,-,12,-,TRBV7-9,TGTGCCAGCAGCTTTACAGGGTACGAGCAGTACTTC,CASSFTGYEQYF
TRBJ2-7,-,15,TRBD2,TRBV2,TGTGCCAGCAGTACTAGCGGGACGAACGTCTACGAGCAGTACTTC,CASSTSGTNVYEQYF
TRBJ1-1,-,15,TRBD1,TRBV27,TGTGCCAGCAAGACACAGGGGGGAAGGACCACTGAAGCTTTCTTT,CASKTQGGRTTEAFF
TRBJ2-3,-,14,-,TRBV28,TGTGCCAGCAGTTTGGAGGGAGAGGCAGATACGCAGTATTTT,CASSLEGEADTQYF
TRBJ2-7,-,13,-,TRBV9,TGTGCCAGCAGCGTAGGGCCGGGCCACGAGCAGTACTTC,CASSVGPGHEQYF